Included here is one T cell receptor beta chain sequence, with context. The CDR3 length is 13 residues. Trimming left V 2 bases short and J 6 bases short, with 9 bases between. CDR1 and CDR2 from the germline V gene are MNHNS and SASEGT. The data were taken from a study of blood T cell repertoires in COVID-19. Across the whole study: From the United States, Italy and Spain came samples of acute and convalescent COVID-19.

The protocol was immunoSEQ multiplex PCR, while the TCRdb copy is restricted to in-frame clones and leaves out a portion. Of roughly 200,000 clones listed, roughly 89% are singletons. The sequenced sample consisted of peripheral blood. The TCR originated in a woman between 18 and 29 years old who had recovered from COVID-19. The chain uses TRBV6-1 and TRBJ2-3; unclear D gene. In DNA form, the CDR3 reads TGTGCCAGCAGTGAAAATCCGAGGGATACGCAGTATTTT. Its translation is CASSENPRDTQYF.